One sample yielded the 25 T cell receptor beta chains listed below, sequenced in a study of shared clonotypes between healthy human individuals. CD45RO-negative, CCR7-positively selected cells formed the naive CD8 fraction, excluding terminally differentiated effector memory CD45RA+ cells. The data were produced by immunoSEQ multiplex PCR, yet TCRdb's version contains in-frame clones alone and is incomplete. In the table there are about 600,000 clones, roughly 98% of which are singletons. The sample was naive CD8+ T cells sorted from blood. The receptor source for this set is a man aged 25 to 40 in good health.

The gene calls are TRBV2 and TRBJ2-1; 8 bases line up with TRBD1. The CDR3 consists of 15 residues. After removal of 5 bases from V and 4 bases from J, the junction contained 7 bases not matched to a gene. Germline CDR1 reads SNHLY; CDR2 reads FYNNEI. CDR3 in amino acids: CASSTAGTGYNEQFF. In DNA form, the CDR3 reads TGTGCCAGCAGTACGGCCGGGACAGGTTACAATGAGCAGTTCTTC.

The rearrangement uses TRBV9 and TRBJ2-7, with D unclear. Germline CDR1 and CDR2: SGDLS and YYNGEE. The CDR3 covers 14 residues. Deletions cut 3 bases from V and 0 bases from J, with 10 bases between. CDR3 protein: CASSARVDSYEQYF. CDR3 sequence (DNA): TGTGCCAGCAGCGCCCGGGTCGACTCCTACGAGCAGTACTTC.

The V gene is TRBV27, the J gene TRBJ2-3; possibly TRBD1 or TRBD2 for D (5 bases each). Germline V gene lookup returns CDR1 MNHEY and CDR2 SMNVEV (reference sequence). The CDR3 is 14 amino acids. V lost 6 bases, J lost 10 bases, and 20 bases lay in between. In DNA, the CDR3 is TGTGCCAGCAGACTCCGGGACCCCTTTGAGCCGCAGTATTTT. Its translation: CASRLRDPFEPQYF.

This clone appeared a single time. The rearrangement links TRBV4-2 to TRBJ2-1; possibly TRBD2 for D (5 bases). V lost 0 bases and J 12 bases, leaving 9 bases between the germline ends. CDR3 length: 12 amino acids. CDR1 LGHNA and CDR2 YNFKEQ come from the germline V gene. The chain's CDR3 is CASSQDGSLQFF. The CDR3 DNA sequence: TGTGCCAGCAGCCAAGATGGGAGCCTGCAGTTCTTC.

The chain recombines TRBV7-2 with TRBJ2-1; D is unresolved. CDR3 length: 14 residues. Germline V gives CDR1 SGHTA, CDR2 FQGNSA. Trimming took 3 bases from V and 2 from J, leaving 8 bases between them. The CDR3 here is CASSLSRTYNEQFF. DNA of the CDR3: TGTGCCAGCAGCTTGAGCCGAACCTACAATGAGCAGTTCTTC.

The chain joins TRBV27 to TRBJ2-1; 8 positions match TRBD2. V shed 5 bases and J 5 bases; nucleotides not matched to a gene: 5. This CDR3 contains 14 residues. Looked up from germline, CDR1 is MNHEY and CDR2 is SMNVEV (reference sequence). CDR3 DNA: TGTGCCAGCAGTAGGCGGGAGGATCACAATGAGCAGTTCTTC. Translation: CASSRREDHNEQFF.

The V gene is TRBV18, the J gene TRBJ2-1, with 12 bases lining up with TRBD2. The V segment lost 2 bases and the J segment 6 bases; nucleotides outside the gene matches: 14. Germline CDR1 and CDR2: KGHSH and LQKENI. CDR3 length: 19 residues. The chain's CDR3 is CASSPTGLAGGPLPNEQFF. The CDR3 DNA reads TGTGCCAGCTCACCAACCGGGCTAGCGGGAGGGCCTCTACCCAATGAGCAGTTCTTC. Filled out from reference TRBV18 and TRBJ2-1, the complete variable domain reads NAGVMQNPRHLVRRRGQEARLRCSPMKGHSHVYWYRQLPEEGLKFMVYLQKENIIDESGMPKERFSAEFPKEGPSILRIQQVVRGDSAAYFCASSPTGLAGGPLPNEQFFGPGTRLTVL.

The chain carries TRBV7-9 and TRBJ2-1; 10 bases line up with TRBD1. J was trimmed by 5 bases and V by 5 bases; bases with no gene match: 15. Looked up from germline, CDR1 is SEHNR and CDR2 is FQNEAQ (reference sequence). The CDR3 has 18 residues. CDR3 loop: CASSRPAGTGERDNEQFF. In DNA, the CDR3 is TGTGCCAGCAGCCGACCCGCCGGGACAGGGGAGAGGGACAATGAGCAGTTCTTC.

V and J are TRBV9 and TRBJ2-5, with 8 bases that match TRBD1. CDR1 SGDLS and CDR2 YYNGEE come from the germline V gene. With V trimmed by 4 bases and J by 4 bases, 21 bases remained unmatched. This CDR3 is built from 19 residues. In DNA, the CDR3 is TGTGCCAGCAGCCCAAACCCGCGACAGGGGTTTTATTCAACAGAGACCCAGTACTTC. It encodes CASSPNPRQGFYSTETQYF.

The CDR3 DNA follows: TGTGCCAGCAGCTTGATTGATGGGCGAGGTCGACAGTATTTT. It translates to CASSLIDGRGRQYF. The rearrangement uses TRBV11-3 and TRBJ2-3; the D is unclear. The V and J ends lost 3 bases and 12 bases respectively, with 19 bases between them. CDR1 SGHNT and CDR2 YENEEA come from the germline V gene. The CDR3 is made up of 14 amino acids.

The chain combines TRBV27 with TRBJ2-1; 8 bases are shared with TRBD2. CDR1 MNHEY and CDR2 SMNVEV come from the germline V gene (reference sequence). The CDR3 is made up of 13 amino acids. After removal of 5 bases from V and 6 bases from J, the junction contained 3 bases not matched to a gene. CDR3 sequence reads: CASSPGTSNEQFF. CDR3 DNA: TGTGCCAGCAGTCCCGGGACTAGCAATGAGCAGTTCTTC.

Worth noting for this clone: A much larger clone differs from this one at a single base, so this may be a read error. CDR3 nucleotide sequence: TGTGCCAGCAGCTCCGCCTCCTACGAGCAGTACTTC. Translated, it gives CASSSASYEQYF. The chain is built from TRBV7-6 and TRBJ2-7; D is ambiguous. The CDR3 is 12 amino acids. V was pared by 4 bases and J by 0 bases, with 4 bases between. Germline CDR1 SGHVS, CDR2 FNYEAQ.

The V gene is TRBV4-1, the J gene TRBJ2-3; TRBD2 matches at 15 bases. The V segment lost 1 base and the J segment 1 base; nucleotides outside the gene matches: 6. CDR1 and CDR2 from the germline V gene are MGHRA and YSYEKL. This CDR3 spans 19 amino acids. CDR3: CASSQGGLAGGPGTDTQYF. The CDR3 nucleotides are TGCGCCAGCAGCCAAGGAGGACTAGCGGGAGGGCCTGGCACAGATACGCAGTATTTT.

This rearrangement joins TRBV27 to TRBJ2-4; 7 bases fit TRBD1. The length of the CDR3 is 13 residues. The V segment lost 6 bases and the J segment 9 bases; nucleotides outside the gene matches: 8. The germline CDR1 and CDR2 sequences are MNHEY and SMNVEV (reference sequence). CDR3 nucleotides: TGTGCCAGCAGGATGACAGGGTTGGGCATTCAGTACTTC. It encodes CASRMTGLGIQYF.

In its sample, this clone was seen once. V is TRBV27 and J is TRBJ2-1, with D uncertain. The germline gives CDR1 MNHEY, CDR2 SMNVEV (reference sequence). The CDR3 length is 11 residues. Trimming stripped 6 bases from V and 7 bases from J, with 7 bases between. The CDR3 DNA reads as TGTGCCAGCAGGAAAAGGAATGAGCAGTTCTTC. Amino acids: CASRKRNEQFF.

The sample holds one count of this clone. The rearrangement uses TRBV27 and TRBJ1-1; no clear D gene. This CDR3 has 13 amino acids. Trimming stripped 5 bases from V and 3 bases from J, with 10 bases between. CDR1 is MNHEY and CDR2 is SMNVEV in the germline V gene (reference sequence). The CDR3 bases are TGTGCCAGCAGTCCGTGGGAGGACACTGAAGCTTTCTTT. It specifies CASSPWEDTEAFF.

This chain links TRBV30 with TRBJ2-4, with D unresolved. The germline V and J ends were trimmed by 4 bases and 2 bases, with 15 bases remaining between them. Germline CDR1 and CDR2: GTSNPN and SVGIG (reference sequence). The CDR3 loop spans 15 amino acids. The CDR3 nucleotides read TGTGCCTGGAAAACCAGATTCGGAACCAAAAACATTCAGTACTTC. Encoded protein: CAWKTRFGTKNIQYF.

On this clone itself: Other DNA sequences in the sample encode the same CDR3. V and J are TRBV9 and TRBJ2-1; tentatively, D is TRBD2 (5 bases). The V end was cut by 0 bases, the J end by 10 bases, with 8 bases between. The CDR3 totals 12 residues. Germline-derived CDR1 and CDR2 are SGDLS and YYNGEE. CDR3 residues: CASSVARGEQFF. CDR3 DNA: TGTGCCAGCAGCGTAGCTAGAGGGGAGCAGTTCTTC.

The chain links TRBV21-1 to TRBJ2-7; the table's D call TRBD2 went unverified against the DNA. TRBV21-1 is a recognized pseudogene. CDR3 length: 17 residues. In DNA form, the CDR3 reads TGTGCCAGCAGCAAAGCGGGCCGACTAGCGGGAGATTACGAGCAGTACTTC. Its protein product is CASSKAGRLAGDYEQYF.

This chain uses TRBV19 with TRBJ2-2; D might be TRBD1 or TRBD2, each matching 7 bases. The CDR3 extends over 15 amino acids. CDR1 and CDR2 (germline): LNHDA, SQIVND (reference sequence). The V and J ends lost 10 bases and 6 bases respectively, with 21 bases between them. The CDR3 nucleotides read TGTGCCACCACACAGGGGCTAGCGGCCCCCGGGGAGCTGTTTTTT. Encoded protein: CATTQGLAAPGELFF.

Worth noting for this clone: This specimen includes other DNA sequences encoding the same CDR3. The CDR3 spells CASSFDHEQFF. In nucleotides, the CDR3 is TGTGCCAGCAGCTTTGACCATGAGCAGTTCTTC. The V call is TRBV7-9, the J call TRBJ2-1, with D unresolved. Deletions cut 3 bases from V and 8 bases from J, with 5 bases between. CDR3 length: 11 amino acids. Germline values: CDR1 SEHNR, CDR2 FQNEAQ (reference sequence). The full variable domain, with the rest looked up from reference TRBV7-9 and TRBJ2-1, is DTGVSQNPRHKITKRGQNVTFRCDPISEHNRLYWYRQTLGQGPEFLTYFQNEAQLEKSRLLSDRFSAERPKGSFSTLEIQRTEQGDSAMYLCASSFDHEQFFGPGTRLTVL.

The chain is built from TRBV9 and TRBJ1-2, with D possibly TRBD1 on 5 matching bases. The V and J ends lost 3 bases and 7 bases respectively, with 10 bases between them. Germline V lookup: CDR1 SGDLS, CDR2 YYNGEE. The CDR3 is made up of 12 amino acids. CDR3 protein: CASSAARVGYTF. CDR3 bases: TGTGCCAGCAGCGCCGCCAGGGTTGGCTACACCTTC.

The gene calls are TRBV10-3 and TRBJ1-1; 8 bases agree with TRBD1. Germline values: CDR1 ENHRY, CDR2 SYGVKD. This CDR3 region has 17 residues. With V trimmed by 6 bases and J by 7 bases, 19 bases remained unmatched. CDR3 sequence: CAISLSGTGNSGGEAFF. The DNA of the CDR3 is TGTGCCATCAGCCTTTCCGGGACAGGCAATTCAGGCGGTGAAGCTTTCTTT.

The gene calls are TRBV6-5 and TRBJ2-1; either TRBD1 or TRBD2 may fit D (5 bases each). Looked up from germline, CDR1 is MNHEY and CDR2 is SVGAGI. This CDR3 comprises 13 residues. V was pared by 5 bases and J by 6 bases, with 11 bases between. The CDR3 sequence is CASSTGAPNEQFF. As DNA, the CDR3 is TGTGCCAGCAGTACCGGGGCCCCCAATGAGCAGTTCTTC.

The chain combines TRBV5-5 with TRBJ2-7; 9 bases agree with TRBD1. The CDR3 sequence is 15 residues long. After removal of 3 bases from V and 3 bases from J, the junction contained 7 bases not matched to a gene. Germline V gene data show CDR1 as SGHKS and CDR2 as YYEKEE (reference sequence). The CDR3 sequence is CASSSQGTGLYEQYF. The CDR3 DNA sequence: TGTGCCAGCAGCTCTCAAGGGACAGGGCTCTACGAGCAGTACTTC.